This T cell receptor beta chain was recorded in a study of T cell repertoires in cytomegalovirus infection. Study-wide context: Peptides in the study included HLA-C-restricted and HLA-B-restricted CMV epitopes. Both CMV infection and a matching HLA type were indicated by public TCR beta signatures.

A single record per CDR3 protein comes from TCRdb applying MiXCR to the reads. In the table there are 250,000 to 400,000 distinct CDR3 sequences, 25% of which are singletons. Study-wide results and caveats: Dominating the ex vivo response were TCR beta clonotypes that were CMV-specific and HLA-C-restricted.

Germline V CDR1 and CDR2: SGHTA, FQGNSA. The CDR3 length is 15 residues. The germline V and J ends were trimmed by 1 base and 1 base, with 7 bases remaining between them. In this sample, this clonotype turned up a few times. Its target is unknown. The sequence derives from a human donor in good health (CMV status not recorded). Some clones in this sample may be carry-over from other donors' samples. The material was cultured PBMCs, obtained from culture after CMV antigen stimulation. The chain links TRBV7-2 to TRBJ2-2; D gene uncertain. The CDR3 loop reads CASSLGGWNTGELFF. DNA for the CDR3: TGTGCCAGCAGCTTAGGAGGATGGAACACCGGGGAGCTGTTTTTT.